A selection of T cell receptor beta chains follows, all from one sample in a study of regulatory T cells in long-lasting Graves disease. One entry per CDR3 protein results from TCRdb running MiXCR on the multiplex PCR reads. The top ten hold over 25% of the sample, which has roughly 450,000 distinct CDR3 sequences, about 25% seen once. Sequences were derived from peripheral blood mononuclear cells (PBMCs), sampled when the disease was refractory, from a patient treated with antithyroid drugs. All receptors derive from a female donor with Graves disease. Each CDR3 is given with its conserved first and last residue. D genes are given only for firm matches. Some rows have no size entry. The others give once, few or many, or a class for an expanded clone.

d_call: NA
j_call: TRBJ1-1
clone_size: many
v_call: TRBV29-1
cdr3_nt: TGCAGCGTTGTTGGGAACACTGAAGCTTTCTTT
cdr3_aa: CSVVGNTEAFF

d_call: TRBD1
j_call: TRBJ1-1
clone_size: NA
v_call: TRBV29-1
cdr3_nt: TGCAGCGTTGAATTGCATGGGACAGGGCCCACTGAAGCTTTCTTT
cdr3_aa: CSVELHGTGPTEAFF

d_call: TRBD2
j_call: TRBJ2-7
clone_size: NA
v_call: TRBV5-5
cdr3_nt: TGTGCCAGCAGTTCAGTGGCGGGAGAGTCCTACGAGCAGTACTTC
cdr3_aa: CASSSVAGESYEQYF

d_call: NA
j_call: TRBJ2-5
clone_size: many
v_call: TRBV11-2
cdr3_nt: TGTGCCAGCAGCTTAGGGGAGTTGGAAGAGACCCAGTACTTC
cdr3_aa: CASSLGELEETQYF

d_call: NA
j_call: TRBJ2-7
clone_size: NA
v_call: TRBV3-1
cdr3_nt: TGTGCCAGCAGCCAATCGCCTGCGGCAGTCGAGCAGTACTTC
cdr3_aa: CASSQSPAAVEQYF

d_call: NA
j_call: TRBJ2-7
clone_size: NA
v_call: TRBV18
cdr3_nt: TGTGCCAGCTCACCAGGGGCCTCCCACGAGCAGTACTTC
cdr3_aa: CASSPGASHEQYF

d_call: TRBD1
j_call: TRBJ1-2
clone_size: NA
v_call: TRBV6-2/TRBV6-3
cdr3_nt: TGTGCCAGCAGTTACCTACGGACAGGGGGCTCTTATGGCTACACCTTC
cdr3_aa: CASSYLRTGGSYGYTF

d_call: NA
j_call: TRBJ1-1
clone_size: many
v_call: TRBV11-2
cdr3_nt: TGTGCCAGCAGCTTAGATCAGATCGGAGCTTTCTTT
cdr3_aa: CASSLDQIGAFF

d_call: NA
j_call: TRBJ1-5
clone_size: NA
v_call: TRBV19
cdr3_nt: TGTGCCAGTGGACTCGGACACATTAGCAATCAGCCCCAGCATTTT
cdr3_aa: CASGLGHISNQPQHF

d_call: TRBD1
j_call: TRBJ1-5
clone_size: many
v_call: TRBV6-1
cdr3_nt: TGTGCCAGCAGTATCGCCGGGACAGGGGGCGATCAGCCCCAGCATTTT
cdr3_aa: CASSIAGTGGDQPQHF

d_call: TRBD1
j_call: TRBJ2-1
clone_size: NA
v_call: TRBV10-3
cdr3_nt: TGTGCCATCAGCGGACAGGGTGGGTTTGATGAGCAGTTCTTC
cdr3_aa: CAISGQGGFDEQFF

d_call: NA
j_call: TRBJ2-4
clone_size: many
v_call: TRBV12-3/TRBV12-4
cdr3_nt: TGTGCCAGCAGTAGCAGGTTGGCCGTGGACATTCAGTACTTC
cdr3_aa: CASSSRLAVDIQYF

d_call: TRBD2
j_call: TRBJ2-7
clone_size: few
v_call: TRBV7-3
cdr3_nt: TGTGCCAGCAGCTTAACTAGCGGGAGGAGTTACGAGCAGTACTTC
cdr3_aa: CASSLTSGRSYEQYF

d_call: NA
j_call: TRBJ1-3
clone_size: NA
v_call: TRBV28
cdr3_nt: TGTGCCAGCAGTTTACGGCGCCTGTTCTCTAAGAACACCATATATTTT
cdr3_aa: CASSLRRLFSKNTIYF

d_call: NA
j_call: TRBJ2-7
clone_size: many
v_call: TRBV2
cdr3_nt: TGTGCCAGCAGTGAAAGTTTGGACAGTTCCTACGAGCAGTACTTC
cdr3_aa: CASSESLDSSYEQYF

d_call: NA
j_call: TRBJ2-7
clone_size: many
v_call: TRBV7-8
cdr3_nt: TGTGCCAGCAGCAACCGGGACTTTACCTACGAGCAGTACTTC
cdr3_aa: CASSNRDFTYEQYF

d_call: NA
j_call: TRBJ2-2
clone_size: many
v_call: TRBV7-3
cdr3_nt: TGTGCCAGCAGCTCGTATGCTGGGGAGCTGTTTTTT
cdr3_aa: CASSSYAGELFF

d_call: NA
j_call: TRBJ1-5
clone_size: few
v_call: TRBV28
cdr3_nt: TGTGCCAGCAGGGACGTTAGCAATCAGCCCCAGCATTTT
cdr3_aa: CASRDVSNQPQHF

d_call: TRBD1
j_call: TRBJ2-3
clone_size: NA
v_call: TRBV12-3/TRBV12-4
cdr3_nt: TGTGCCAGCAGTGCCGGGACAGGGGGCGCAGATACGCAGTATTTT
cdr3_aa: CASSAGTGGADTQYF